This is a list of T cell receptor beta chains from one sample in a study of T cells of healthy individuals. One entry per CDR3 protein results from TCRdb running MiXCR on the 5' RACE reads. The top ten hold about 16% of the sample, which has under 70,000 distinct CDR3 sequences, roughly 15% seen once. The receptors derive from a human donor in good health. CDR3s include the opening cysteine and the closing phenylalanine or tryptophan. D genes are given only for firm matches. Size values are once, few and many counts, or a class for expanded clones, and some rows have none.

D	V	size	J	CDR3	DNA
.	TRBV20-1	few	TRBJ2-1	CSAPGLYEQFF	TGCAGTGCACCGGGGCTCTATGAGCAGTTCTTC
TRBD1	TRBV6-6	.	TRBJ2-7	CASSYVNRGRGEQYF	TGTGCCAGCAGTTACGTGAACAGGGGGCGAGGGGAGCAGTACTTC
.	TRBV20-1	.	TRBJ1-5	CSVPPGPNQPQHF	TGCAGTGTTCCGCCCGGACCCAATCAGCCCCAGCATTTT
TRBD1	TRBV10-3	many	TRBJ2-3	CATGAWDREGTDTQYF	TGTGCCACCGGTGCGTGGGACAGGGAAGGCACAGATACGCAGTATTTT
.	TRBV7-2	many	TRBJ1-4	CASSRLTGPKLFF	TGTGCCAGCAGCCGCCTAACAGGGCCAAAACTGTTTTTT
.	TRBV7-2	.	TRBJ2-3	CASSLVALYDTQYF	TGTGCCAGCAGCTTAGTTGCTCTTTACGATACGCAGTATTTT
TRBD2	TRBV11-1	many	TRBJ2-1	CASSGPRRASGAGSYNEQFF	TGTGCCAGCAGCGGCCCAAGGAGGGCTAGCGGGGCTGGCTCCTACAATGAGCAGTTCTTC
TRBD1	TRBV13	.	TRBJ1-1	CASSTRQGRSGAFF	TGTGCCAGCAGCACCCGACAGGGGAGGTCCGGAGCTTTCTTT
.	TRBV4-3	many	TRBJ2-1	CASSQSLAHEQFF	TGCGCCAGCAGCCAGAGTCTAGCACATGAGCAGTTCTTC
.	TRBV29-1	many	TRBJ2-2	CSVIERAGAPDTGELFF	TGCAGCGTTATCGAGAGGGCGGGGGCCCCCGACACCGGGGAGCTGTTTTTT
.	TRBV4-3	few	TRBJ2-5	CASSRRRGIETQYF	TGCGCCAGCAGCCGCCGACGGGGAATAGAGACCCAGTACTTC
.	TRBV23-1	many	TRBJ2-3	CASSQTGSITDTQYF	TGCGCCAGCAGTCAAACCGGGAGCATCACAGATACGCAGTATTTT
.	TRBV9	few	TRBJ2-1	CASSVGGASPYNEQFF	TGTGCCAGCAGCGTAGGTGGGGCCAGCCCATACAATGAGCAGTTCTTC
.	TRBV20-1	few	TRBJ2-7	CSARDVQEAYYEQYF	TGCAGTGCTAGAGATGTCCAGGAAGCCTACTACGAGCAGTACTTC
TRBD2	TRBV12-3/TRBV12-4	.	TRBJ2-2	CASSRGLAGAGELFF	TGTGCCAGCAGCCGTGGACTAGCGGGAGCCGGGGAGCTGTTTTTT
.	TRBV7-2	few	TRBJ2-3	CASSLVLLGDTQYF	TGTGCCAGCAGCTTAGTCCTTCTTGGGGATACGCAGTATTTT
TRBD2	TRBV4-3	many	TRBJ2-7	CASSQGSGSGYEQYF	TGCGCCAGCAGCCAGGGTAGCGGGAGTGGCTACGAGCAGTACTTC
.	TRBV9	few	TRBJ1-5	CASSVDQIGQPQHF	TGTGCCAGCAGCGTAGACCAAATTGGTCAGCCCCAGCATTTT
.	TRBV7-2	.	TRBJ1-2	CASSSVWGRGYTF	TGTGCCAGCAGCTCGGTTTGGGGGCGCGGCTACACCTTC
.	TRBV6-6	few	TRBJ2-5	CASSTGTASQETQYF	TGTGCCAGCAGCACCGGGACCGCGAGCCAAGAGACCCAGTACTTC
TRBD2	TRBV2	.	TRBJ2-3	CASSSGLAGGWDTQYF	TGTGCCAGCAGTTCTGGACTAGCGGGAGGATGGGATACGCAGTATTTT
TRBD1	TRBV6-1	.	TRBJ1-2	CAIGQGVGYTF	TGTGCCATCGGACAGGGTGTCGGCTACACCTTC
.	TRBV7-6	many	TRBJ1-1	CASSLAADYTEAFF	TGTGCCAGCAGCTTAGCGGCAGATTACACTGAAGCTTTCTTT
TRBD2	TRBV7-2	few	TRBJ2-5	CASSSHGTKGETQYF	TGTGCCAGCAGCTCCCACGGGACTAAGGGCGAGACCCAGTACTTC
.	TRBV7-2	.	TRBJ2-3	CASSFLGADTQYF	TGTGCCAGCAGCTTCCTGGGGGCAGATACGCAGTATTTT
.	TRBV3-1	many	TRBJ2-7	CASSQGNGPSYEQYF	TGTGCCAGCAGCCAAGGAAACGGCCCATCCTACGAGCAGTACTTC
TRBD1	TRBV20-1	medium-sized	TRBJ1-2	CSASRPETGAYGYTF	TGCAGTGCTTCCCGACCCGAGACAGGGGCCTATGGCTACACCTTC
.	TRBV25-1	few	TRBJ1-5	CASNTGHQPQHF	TGTGCCAGCAACACAGGCCACCAGCCCCAGCATTTT
.	TRBV27	many	TRBJ2-7	CASSLGHLTYEQYF	TGTGCCAGCAGTCTCGGACACCTAACCTACGAGCAGTACTTC
.	TRBV20-1	many	TRBJ2-3	CRGQVGDTQYF	TGCAGAGGGCAGGTTGGAGATACGCAGTATTTT
.	TRBV7-2	few	TRBJ1-2	CASSLAPKGSTLKDYTF	TGTGCCAGCAGCTTAGCCCCGAAGGGTTCAACCTTAAAGGACTACACCTTC
.	TRBV6-6	many	TRBJ1-5	CASSWVSNQPQHF	TGTGCCAGCAGTTGGGTTAGCAATCAGCCCCAGCATTTT
.	TRBV4-3	many	TRBJ1-4	CASSQEARGGDEKLFF	TGCGCCAGCAGCCAAGAAGCGCGGGGGGGTGACGAAAAACTGTTTTTT
.	TRBV20-1	few	TRBJ2-2	CSVAVGTGELFF	TGCAGTGTAGCAGTGGGCACCGGGGAGCTGTTTTTT
TRBD2	TRBV9	few	TRBJ2-3	CASRPGLADTDTQYF	TGTGCCAGCCGACCGGGACTAGCGGACACAGATACGCAGTATTTT
.	TRBV6-4	few	TRBJ2-2	CASTDYSHTGELFF	TGTGCCAGCACGGACTATTCGCACACCGGGGAGCTGTTTTTT
TRBD1	TRBV5-1	few	TRBJ2-7	CASSLRTGIEYEQYF	TGCGCCAGCAGCTTACGGACAGGGATCGAGTACGAGCAGTACTTC
.	TRBV2	.	TRBJ2-2	CASSADTGTGELFF	TGTGCCAGCAGCGCTGACACGGGCACCGGGGAGCTGTTTTTT
.	TRBV7-9	few	TRBJ2-7	CASSPRRDEQYF	TGTGCCAGCAGCCCCCGTAGGGACGAGCAGTACTTC
.	TRBV21-1	.	TRBJ1-2	CASRHLAENGYTF	TGTGCCAGCAGGCACCTGGCAGAGAATGGCTACACCTTC
TRBD1	TRBV12-5	many	TRBJ1-1	CASGLVGDRDISAFF	TGTGCTAGTGGTTTGGTGGGGGACAGGGACATTTCAGCTTTCTTT
TRBD2	TRBV6-2/TRBV6-3	.	TRBJ2-1	CASTTPGLAGGHYNEQFF	TGTGCCAGCACCACCCCGGGACTAGCGGGAGGGCACTACAATGAGCAGTTCTTC
.	TRBV24-1	.	TRBJ1-5	CATSLSNQPQHF	TGTGCCACCAGTCTGTCCAATCAGCCCCAGCATTTT
TRBD2	TRBV6-2/TRBV6-3	few	TRBJ2-1	CASSHTSGRSFF	TGTGCCAGCAGTCACACTAGCGGGAGATCGTTCTTC
.	TRBV21-1	.	TRBJ2-1	CASSKGPGTSGFF	TGTGCCAGCAGCAAAGGACCCGGGACTAGTGGGTTCTTC
TRBD2	TRBV18	many	TRBJ2-3	CASSPGLAGGRYPSSYTDTQYF	TGTGCCAGCTCACCCGGACTAGCGGGGGGCCGGTACCCTTCTTCCTACACAGATACGCAGTATTTT
TRBD2	TRBV5-4	many	TRBJ2-7	CASSLTSGGGSSYEQYF	TGTGCCAGCAGCTTGACTAGCGGGGGGGGAAGCTCCTACGAGCAGTACTTC
.	TRBV9	.	TRBJ2-3	CASSVVSTDTQYF	TGTGCCAGCAGCGTAGTGAGCACAGATACGCAGTATTTT
TRBD2	TRBV2	.	TRBJ2-7	CASKRSSGGENYEQYF	TGTGCCAGCAAGAGATCTAGCGGGGGGGAAAACTACGAGCAGTACTTC
.	TRBV7-2	few	TRBJ2-7	CASILGGGMSNEQYF	TGTGCCAGCATATTAGGTGGCGGGATGAGTAACGAGCAGTACTTC
TRBD2	TRBV15	many	TRBJ2-1	CATPKGTSGGARNEQFF	TGTGCCACCCCTAAAGGGACTAGCGGGGGGGCACGGAATGAGCAGTTCTTC
.	TRBV6-1	.	TRBJ2-7	CASSSLTGTYYEQYF	TGTGCCAGCAGTTCCTTGACTGGAACTTACTACGAGCAGTACTTC
TRBD1	TRBV12-3/TRBV12-4	many	TRBJ1-6	CASSFGGPGQWPDHYNSPLHF	TGTGCCAGCAGTTTTGGAGGGCCGGGACAGTGGCCCGATCACTATAATTCACCCCTCCACTTT
.	TRBV10-3	.	TRBJ2-5	CAISETSEPPETQYF	TGTGCCATCAGTGAAACCTCCGAGCCTCCAGAGACCCAGTACTTC